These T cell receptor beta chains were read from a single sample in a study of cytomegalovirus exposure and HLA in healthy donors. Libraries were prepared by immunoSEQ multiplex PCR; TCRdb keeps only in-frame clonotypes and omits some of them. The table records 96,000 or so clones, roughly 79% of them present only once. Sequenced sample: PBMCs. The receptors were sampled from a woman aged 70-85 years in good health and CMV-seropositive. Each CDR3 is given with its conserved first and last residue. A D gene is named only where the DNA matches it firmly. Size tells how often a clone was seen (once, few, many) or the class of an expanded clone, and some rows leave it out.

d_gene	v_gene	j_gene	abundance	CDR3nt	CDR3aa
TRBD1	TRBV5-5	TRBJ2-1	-	TGTGCCAGCAGCCGGGACAGGGGCTACTACAATGAGCAGTTCTTC	CASSRDRGYYNEQFF
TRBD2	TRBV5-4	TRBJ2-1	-	TGTGCCAGCAGCCGAGGCGGGACTAGCGGGAGCAATGAGCAGTTCTTC	CASSRGGTSGSNEQFF
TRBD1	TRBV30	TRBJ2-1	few	TGTGCCTGGAGTTTATCCACGCCGACAGGGGGCTCCTACAATGAGCAGTTCTTC	CAWSLSTPTGGSYNEQFF
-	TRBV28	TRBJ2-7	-	TGTGCCAGCAGTTTCGACGAGCAGTACTTC	CASSFDEQYF
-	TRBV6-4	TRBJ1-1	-	TGTGCCAGCAGTGCCGCCCGGTACACTGAAGCTTTCTTT	CASSAARYTEAFF
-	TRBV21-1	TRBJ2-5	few	TGTGCCAGCAGCAAGAGTCAGGGTGGGGGGGGAGCAGTCCAAGAGACCCAGTACTTC	CASSKSQGGGGAVQETQYF
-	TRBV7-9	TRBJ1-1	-	TGTGCCAGCAGCTTACAGGGCGCGGCTAACACTGAAGCTTTCTTT	CASSLQGAANTEAFF
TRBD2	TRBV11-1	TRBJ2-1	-	TGTGCCAGCAGCTTTCCGGGACTAGCGGGAGTGAAGGATGAGCAGTTCTTC	CASSFPGLAGVKDEQFF
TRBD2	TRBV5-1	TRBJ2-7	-	TGCGCCAGCAGCACGGTCAGTAGCGGGAGCCACGAGCAGTACTTC	CASSTVSSGSHEQYF
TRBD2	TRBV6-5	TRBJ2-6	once	TGTGCCAGCACCGGGGGGGTAGCTGGGGCCAACGTCCTGACTTTC	CASTGGVAGANVLTF
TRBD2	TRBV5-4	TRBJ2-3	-	TGTGCCAGCAGCTTGGGAGCGGGAGGGCCTACAGATACGCAGTATTTT	CASSLGAGGPTDTQYF
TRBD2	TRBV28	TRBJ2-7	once	TGTGCCAGCAGTTTGGGCGGGAGGATAAACGAGCAGTACTTC	CASSLGGRINEQYF
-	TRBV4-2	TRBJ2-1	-	TGTGCCAGCAGCCAAGGAATCCTAAACCCCTACAATGAGCAGTTCTTC	CASSQGILNPYNEQFF
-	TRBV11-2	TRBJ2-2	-	TGTGCCAGCAGCTTAGTTACAGGGGAGCTGTTTTTT	CASSLVTGELFF
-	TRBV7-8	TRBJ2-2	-	TGTGCCAGCAGCCTGGCGCGGACCGGGGAGCTGTTTTTT	CASSLARTGELFF
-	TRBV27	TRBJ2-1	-	TGTGCCAGCAGTGGAATCCGGGACTCTTCCCTTTTCTCCTACAATGAGCAGTTCTTC	CASSGIRDSSLFSYNEQFF
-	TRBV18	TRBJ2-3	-	TGTGCCAGCTCACCCCGGTTAGAAGATACGCAGTATTTT	CASSPRLEDTQYF
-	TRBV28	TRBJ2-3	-	TGTGCCAGCAGTTTATGGTCTGGACTCACAGATACGCAGTATTTT	CASSLWSGLTDTQYF